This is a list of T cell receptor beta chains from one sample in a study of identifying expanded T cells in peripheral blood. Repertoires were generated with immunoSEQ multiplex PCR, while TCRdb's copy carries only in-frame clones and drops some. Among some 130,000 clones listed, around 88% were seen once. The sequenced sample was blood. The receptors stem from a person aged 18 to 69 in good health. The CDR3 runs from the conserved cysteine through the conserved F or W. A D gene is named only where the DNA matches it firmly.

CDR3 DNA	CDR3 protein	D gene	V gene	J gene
TGTGCCAGCAGTTCACTCGGGGTTGGAGGTGGCGAGCAGTACTTC	CASSSLGVGGGEQYF	-	TRBV27	TRBJ2-7
TGTGCTAGTGGTTCCACAGGGGGCTCGGAGACCCAGTACTTC	CASGSTGGSETQYF	TRBD1	TRBV12-5	TRBJ2-5
TGCGCCAGCAGCCAAGATTGGCAGGGAGTGTTTCGCAATCAGCCCCAGCATTTT	CASSQDWQGVFRNQPQHF	-	TRBV4-1	TRBJ1-5
TGTGCTAGTGGTTTACTACCGGGACTAGCGGGGGGGCACGGTTCCGGGGAGCTGTTTTTT	CASGLLPGLAGGHGSGELFF	TRBD2	TRBV12-5	TRBJ2-2
TGTGCCAGCAGCTTCCGGGACAGCAACTATGGCTACACCTTC	CASSFRDSNYGYTF	TRBD1	TRBV7-2	TRBJ1-2
TGTGCCAGCAGCACACCTCCATACTATGGCTACACCTTC	CASSTPPYYGYTF	-	TRBV9	TRBJ1-2
TGTGCCTGGAGTGTTCAGCTAGCGGGAGGAGCCGGGGAGCTGTTTTTT	CAWSVQLAGGAGELFF	TRBD2	TRBV30	TRBJ2-2
TGTGCCTGGAGTGTGGGTAGCGGGGACGAGCAGTACTTC	CAWSVGSGDEQYF	TRBD2	TRBV30	TRBJ2-7
TGTGCCAGCAGCCAGGAAGACGGACAGCCCCAGCATTTT	CASSQEDGQPQHF	-	TRBV7-6	TRBJ1-5
TGTGCCAGCAGCCCCCCGTGGGGGGGCGCGGGGAAGAACACCGGGGAGCTGTTTTTT	CASSPPWGGAGKNTGELFF	-	TRBV9	TRBJ2-2
TGTGCCTGGAATGTACAGGGGTTTGGTGAAAAACTGTTTTTT	CAWNVQGFGEKLFF	TRBD1	TRBV30	TRBJ1-4
TGTGCCAGCAGCTTAGACCGGCGTCTTGTCTACGAGCAGTACTTC	CASSLDRRLVYEQYF	-	TRBV11-1	TRBJ2-7
TGCAGCGGCAAGGACAGGGTGAAAGAGACCCAGTACTTC	CSGKDRVKETQYF	TRBD1	TRBV29-1	TRBJ2-5
TGTGCCAGCAGCTCGGACAGGGGGCTTGGTGAAAAACTGTTTTTT	CASSSDRGLGEKLFF	TRBD1	TRBV7-9	TRBJ1-4
TGTGCCAGCCTACCGTCAGGGAGCACAGATACGCAGTATTTT	CASLPSGSTDTQYF	-	TRBV19	TRBJ2-3